One sample yielded the 21 T cell receptor beta chains listed below, sequenced in a study of PD-L1 blockade in urothelial cancer. The time point here: pretreatment peripheral blood. Assay: immunoSEQ multiplex PCR; the TCRdb copy retains only in-frame clones and omits some. The sample lists tens of thousands of clones; less than 90% were seen once. The material was PBMCs, obtained around atezolizumab (anti-PD-L1) treatment. The origin of the receptors is a woman between 65 and 79 years old with urothelial cancer.

This chain links TRBV30 with TRBJ1-5; D not resolved. V was pared by 0 bases and J by 7 bases, with 10 bases between. This CDR3 region has 13 residues. Germline-derived CDR1 and CDR2 are GTSNPN and SVGIG (reference sequence). CDR3 DNA sequence: TGTGCCTGGAGTGTAGAGGGTACGCAGCCCCAGCATTTT. Translation: CAWSVEGTQPQHF.

This clone showed up just once. The chain uses TRBV27 and TRBJ2-7; D gene ambiguous. Trimming took off 0 bases at V and 2 bases at J, with 20 bases between the two ends. Looked up from germline, CDR1 is MNHEY and CDR2 is SMNVEV (reference sequence). CDR3 size: 18 residues. The CDR3 DNA reads TGTGCCAGCAGTTTATCTGTCAAGTTTGGGCGAGCCCCCTACGAGCAGTACTTC. Translating it yields CASSLSVKFGRAPYEQYF.

The V and J genes are TRBV7-2 and TRBJ2-1; TRBD2 matches at 9 bases. CDR3 length: 15 amino acids. The germline CDR1 and CDR2 sequences are SGHTA and FQGNSA. J gave up 7 bases and V 1 base, and 5 bases lay outside the gene matches. The CDR3 loop reads CASSLVGLAGNEQFF. CDR3 DNA: TGTGCCAGCAGCTTAGTAGGGCTAGCGGGGAATGAGCAGTTCTTC.

This chain uses TRBV5-1 with TRBJ2-4, with D possibly being TRBD1 (5 bases). Germline assignment: CDR1 SGHRS and CDR2 YFSETQ. V was pared by 2 bases and J by 0 bases, with 12 bases between. CDR3 length: 16 residues. CDR3 nucleotides: TGCGCCAGCAGCTTCGAGACAGACATAGCCAAAAACATTCAGTACTTC. Encoded protein: CASSFETDIAKNIQYF.

J is TRBJ1-5 and V is TRBV23-1, with 7 nucleotides matching TRBD1. TRBV23-1 is treated as an ORF (open reading frame) with a function not yet certain. This CDR3 comprises 19 residues. V was pared by 6 bases and J by 0 bases, with 17 bases of the junction left unmatched. The CDR3 sequence is CASSHPLGQSIFSNQPQHF. DNA of the CDR3: TGCGCCAGCAGCCATCCCCTGGGACAGAGCATTTTTAGCAATCAGCCCCAGCATTTT.

V and J are TRBV10-1 and TRBJ2-1; D may be TRBD1 (6 bases). The CDR3 sequence is 13 residues long. CDR1 WNHNN and CDR2 SYGVQD come from the germline V gene (reference sequence). The V end lost 4 bases, the J end lost 11 bases, and 15 bases lay between the germline ends. The CDR3 here is CASSVDRPEQQFF. The CDR3 nucleotides are TGCGCCAGCAGTGTAGACAGGCCGGAACAGCAGTTCTTC.

This chain links TRBV7-2 with TRBJ2-7; D is unclear. The germline V gene encodes CDR1 SGHTA and CDR2 FQGNSA. This CDR3 region has 13 residues. With 1 base removed from V and 4 bases from J, the gap between germline ends came to 8 bases. This CDR3 reads CASSLVRGYEQYF. CDR3 nucleotide sequence: TGTGCCAGCAGCTTAGTCCGCGGATACGAGCAGTACTTC.

This chain uses TRBV10-3 with TRBJ1-1, with a weak D call TRBD1 (6 bases). Germline CDR1 is ENHRY and CDR2 is SYGVKD. V shed 5 bases and J shed 1 base, with 11 bases lying between them. The CDR3 is 14 residues long. The CDR3 DNA sequence: TGTGCCATCAGTACAGGGTTAGGGAACACTGAAGCTTTCTTT. This sequence encodes CAISTGLGNTEAFF.

This clone came up a few times. V is TRBV4-3 and J is TRBJ1-2, with D maybe TRBD1 (6 bases). There are 16 residues in the CDR3. V was pared by 1 base and J by 7 bases, with 19 bases between. In germline, CDR1 is LGHNA, CDR2 YSLEER. Here the CDR3 DNA reads TGCGCCAGCAGCCAAGCCAGGGGACATCCCCAGGGTGGCTACACCTTC. It yields the protein CASSQARGHPQGGYTF.

V is TRBV9 and J is TRBJ1-5, with no clear D. This CDR3 spans 15 amino acids. CDR1 and CDR2 (germline): SGDLS, YYNGEE. Trimming removed 0 bases at V and 7 bases at J, with 14 bases between. The CDR3 region has the DNA TGTGCCAGCAGCGTAGCTGGCCAGGCGTACCAGCCCCAGCATTTT. Amino acids: CASSVAGQAYQPQHF.

A single count supports this clone. The CDR3 nucleotides are TGCGCCAGCAGTTCAACTAGGTTAGAGACCCAGTACTTC. As protein: CASSSTRLETQYF. The rearrangement joins TRBV10-1 to TRBJ2-5; D is perhaps TRBD2 (5 bases). The germline CDR1 and CDR2 sequences are WNHNN and SYGVQD (reference sequence). V was trimmed by 5 bases and J by 4 bases, leaving 11 bases between them. The CDR3 runs to 13 residues.

This clone was seen a single time. The rearrangement joins TRBV10-2 to TRBJ2-2; the match to TRBD2 covers 8 bases. The CDR3 has 15 amino acids. V lost 6 bases, J lost 4 bases, and 7 bases stayed unmatched. CDR1 and CDR2 from the germline V gene are WSHSY and SAAADI. The CDR3 sequence is CASRVAGSFTGELFF. The CDR3 nucleotides read TGCGCCAGCAGGGTAGCGGGATCATTCACCGGGGAGCTGTTTTTT.

The chain has TRBV4-3 and TRBJ2-5, with 9 bases lining up with TRBD2. Germline V gives CDR1 LGHNA, CDR2 YSLEER. This CDR3 has 16 residues. Trimming cost V 1 base and J 5 bases; bases outside gene matches: 8. CDR3 DNA sequence: TGCGCCAGCAGCCAAGGTCTCCTAGCGGGGAGGGAGACCCAGTACTTC. Its translation: CASSQGLLAGRETQYF.

The rearrangement uses TRBV10-3 and TRBJ2-5; TRBD2 matches at 8 bases. Germline V gene sequence: CDR1 ENHRY, CDR2 SYGVKD. The trim removed 5 bases at V and 5 bases at J, leaving 10 bases unmatched. The CDR3 loop spans 15 amino acids. The CDR3 DNA is TGTGCCATCAGTCCGGGACTAGGGAGTGAGGAGACCCAGTACTTC. It encodes CAISPGLGSEETQYF.

This rearrangement joins TRBV7-2 to TRBJ2-1, with 8 bases identical to TRBD2. The CDR3 consists of 15 residues. The junction had 4 bases not matched to a gene; V was cut back by 0 bases and J by 6 bases. CDR1 SGHTA and CDR2 FQGNSA come from the germline V gene. CDR3 DNA: TGTGCCAGCAGCTTAGCGGGACTAGAGGGCAATGAGCAGTTCTTC. It translates to CASSLAGLEGNEQFF.

V gene TRBV9 combines with J gene TRBJ2-3, with 10 bases fitting TRBD2. This CDR3 is built from 18 residues. Germline values: CDR1 SGDLS, CDR2 YYNGEE. V lost 4 bases to trimming and J lost 0 bases; unmatched junction nucleotides: 11. The CDR3 loop is CASSPRERGGPSTDTQYF. The DNA of the CDR3 is TGTGCCAGCAGCCCAAGAGAGCGGGGGGGACCTAGCACAGATACGCAGTATTTT.

The chain links TRBV10-2 to TRBJ2-2; 8 positions agree with TRBD2. The germline gives CDR1 WSHSY, CDR2 SAAADI. V lost 11 bases, J lost 0 bases, and 11 bases stayed unmatched. CDR3 length equals 16 residues. CDR3 in amino acids: CAVRGERGTNTGELFF. For the CDR3, the DNA is TGCGCCGTCCGGGGGGAGCGGGGGACGAACACCGGGGAGCTGTTTTTT.

This clone was detected once. The gene calls are TRBV11-2 and TRBJ1-2, with D hard to call. Germline CDR1 and CDR2: SGHAT and FQNNGV. The CDR3 is 15 amino acids. Trimming took 5 bases from V and 4 from J, leaving 17 bases between them. CDR3 protein: CASSRPERLTYGYTF. CDR3 nucleotide sequence: TGTGCCAGCAGCCGTCCAGAGCGTCTGACCTATGGCTACACCTTC.

This chain joins TRBV5-1 and TRBJ2-3, with TRBD2 identical over 8 bases. The J segment lost 2 bases and the V segment lost 3 bases, leaving 8 bases of the junction unmatched. Per germline, CDR1 SGHRS and CDR2 YFSETQ. CDR3 length: 16 amino acids. For the CDR3, the DNA is TGCGCCAGCAGCTCCCTAGAGCGGGGGTACACAGATACGCAGTATTTT. Translating gives CASSSLERGYTDTQYF.

The CDR3 DNA is TGTGCCAGCTCACCACCGTCTATCGGGAGCTACGAGCAGTACTTC. Translation gives CASSPPSIGSYEQYF. This chain links TRBV18 with TRBJ2-7; tentative D call: TRBD2 (6 bases). CDR1 is KGHSH, CDR2 LQKENI, per germline. V lost 0 bases to trimming and J lost 3 bases, with 12 bases between them. The CDR3 is 15 residues long.

The chain couples TRBV18 to TRBJ2-1, with 10 bases that match TRBD1. Trimming removed 3 bases from V and 7 bases from J; junction bases left unmatched: 9. The germline gives CDR1 KGHSH, CDR2 LQKENI. The length of the CDR3 is 16 residues. In nucleotides, the CDR3 is TGTGCCAGCTCACCGAGAGGGGGACAGGGGCGAAATGAGCAGTTCTTC. Translated: CASSPRGGQGRNEQFF.